These 32 T cell receptor beta chains originate from one sample sequenced in a study of CD4 T cells in relation to SARS-CoV-2 and coronaviruses. Some clones are missing from TCRdb's copy, which holds only in-frame ones; the method was immunoSEQ multiplex PCR. The table records approximately 37,000 clones, 80% to 90% of them present only once. What was sequenced was memory CD4+ T cells from PBMCs. These TCRs come from an adult with COVID-19.

This clone was picked up one time. The rearrangement joins TRBV12-3 or TRBV12-4 to TRBJ2-2, with D hard to call. The CDR3 has 13 residues. The V end was cut by 1 base, the J end by 6 bases, with 6 bases between. CDR3 loop: CASSLDRAGELFF. The CDR3 coding sequence is TGTGCCAGCAGTTTAGACCGAGCCGGGGAGCTGTTTTTT.

The rearrangement links TRBV11-2 to TRBJ2-2; TRBD1 might be the D (5 bases). From germline, CDR1 is SGHAT and CDR2 FQNNGV. This CDR3 contains 14 residues. The germline V and J ends were trimmed by 2 bases and 5 bases, with 9 bases remaining between them. CDR3 in DNA: TGTGCCAGCAGCTTAATAAGGGGAACCGGGGAGCTGTTTTTT. Its protein product is CASSLIRGTGELFF.

This clone was detected only a few times. CDR3: CASSRVWGEKLFF. DNA for the CDR3: TGTGCCAGCTCCCGGGTTTGGGGTGAAAAACTGTTTTTT. The V and J genes are TRBV6-5 and TRBJ1-4; unclear D gene. The germline V and J ends were trimmed by 8 bases and 7 bases, with 14 bases remaining between them. Germline assignment: CDR1 MNHEY and CDR2 SVGAGI. The CDR3 is 13 residues long.

The chain links TRBV9 to TRBJ2-1; TRBD2 aligns across 10 bases. CDR1 is SGDLS and CDR2 is YYNGEE in the germline V gene. V gave up 1 base and J gave up 7 bases; unmatched junction bases: 2. The CDR3 sequence is 14 residues long. The CDR3 DNA follows: TGTGCCAGCAGCGTACTAGCGGGAGCAAATGAGCAGTTCTTC. This translates into CASSVLAGANEQFF.

This clone was seen more than once but under ten times. The V call is TRBV18, the J call TRBJ1-5, with TRBD1 matching over 7 bases. The CDR3 runs 14 residues. Germline CDR1 and CDR2: KGHSH and LQKENI. The J segment lost 7 bases and the V segment lost 6 bases, leaving 9 bases of the junction unmatched. The CDR3 loop reads CASSKGAGEQPQHF. DNA of the CDR3: TGTGCCAGCTCGAAGGGGGCAGGGGAACAGCCCCAGCATTTT.

In nucleotides, the CDR3 is TGTGCCAGCAGCTTAGAAGGTGGGGTTAATTCACCCCTCCACTTT. Residues: CASSLEGGVNSPLHF. The genes are TRBV7-8 and TRBJ1-6; no reliable D call. With 1 base removed from V and 6 bases from J, the gap between germline ends came to 10 bases. CDR3 size: 15 residues. CDR1 is SGHVS and CDR2 is FQNEAQ in the germline V gene.

The J gene is TRBJ1-2, the V gene TRBV6-2 or TRBV6-3, with 9 bases lining up with TRBD1. Trimming removed 6 bases from V and 7 bases from J; junction bases left unmatched: 9. The germline V gene has CDR1 MNHEY and CDR2 SVGEGT. This CDR3 contains 14 residues. The chain's CDR3 is CASSRTGAPSGYTF. The CDR3 DNA reads as TGTGCCAGCAGCAGGACAGGGGCCCCTTCTGGCTACACCTTC.

This clone was seen a few times. This chain joins TRBV5-8 and TRBJ2-2; the match to TRBD1 covers 10 bases. CDR3 length: 17 residues. V gave up 6 bases and J gave up 4 bases; unmatched junction bases: 12. Germline-derived CDR1 and CDR2 are SGHTS and YDEGEE. The CDR3 coding sequence is TGTGCCAGCAACGACCGGGACAGGGGCCAGGTCACCGGGGAGCTGTTTTTT. It encodes CASNDRDRGQVTGELFF.

This rearrangement joins TRBV3-1 (or the pseudogene TRBV3-2) to TRBJ2-7, with D possibly matching TRBD1 (5 bases). CDR1 LGHDT and CDR2 YNNKEL come from the germline V gene (reference sequence). V gave up 1 base and J gave up 7 bases, with 11 bases separating them. CDR3 length: 13 residues. The CDR3 bases are TGTGCCAGCAGCCAAGCCCAGGGCGGAGAGCAGTACTTC. This sequence encodes CASSQAQGGEQYF.

V usage is TRBV5-1 and J usage is TRBJ2-5; D is possibly TRBD1 or TRBD2 (5 bases each). The length of the CDR3 is 13 residues. Germline CDR1 is SGHRS and CDR2 is YFSETQ. V lost 0 bases to trimming and J lost 5 bases, with 8 bases between them. The CDR3 DNA follows: TGCGCCAGCAGCTTGGGGGGGTCGGAGACCCAGTACTTC. Translation gives CASSLGGSETQYF.

The chain employs TRBV15 and TRBJ2-1; the D is unclear. The germline CDR1 and CDR2 sequences are LNHNV and YYDKDF (reference sequence). V was trimmed by 0 bases and J by 1 base, leaving 10 bases between them. The CDR3 has 16 amino acids. CDR3 region: CATSRDLKQSYNEQFF. The DNA for the CDR3 is TGTGCCACCAGCAGAGATCTGAAGCAGTCCTACAATGAGCAGTTCTTC.

This clone was detected only once. The genes are TRBV5-1 and TRBJ2-4; unclear D gene. Germline V gene sequence: CDR1 SGHRS, CDR2 YFSETQ. The CDR3 spans 13 residues. The V end lost 0 bases, the J end lost 8 bases, and 9 bases lay between the germline ends. DNA of the CDR3: TGCGCCAGCAGCTTGGAGGGTTCTGACATTCAGTACTTC. It encodes CASSLEGSDIQYF.

This chain links TRBV2 with TRBJ1-6; D is undetermined. CDR1 and CDR2 (germline): SNHLY, FYNNEI. V lost 2 bases to trimming and J lost 6 bases, with 5 bases between them. The CDR3 covers 13 residues. The CDR3 is CASSELANSPLHF. Written as DNA, the CDR3 is TGTGCCAGCAGTGAACTGGCTAATTCACCCCTCCACTTT.

The V call is TRBV7-3, the J call TRBJ1-5, with TRBD1 as a possible D gene (6 bases). This CDR3 comprises 16 residues. The germline V gene encodes CDR1 SGHTA and CDR2 FQGTGA. Trimming stripped 1 base from V and 6 bases from J, with 16 bases between. The chain's CDR3 is CASSLRVRGGGQPQHF. The CDR3 coding sequence is TGTGCCAGCAGCTTAAGAGTGAGGGGGGGTGGTCAGCCCCAGCATTTT.

The CDR3 region has the DNA TGCGCCAGCAGCCCTCGGGGCACCCTGGACTATGGCTACACCTTC. It translates to CASSPRGTLDYGYTF. This chain uses TRBV5-1 with TRBJ1-2, with a possible D match to TRBD1 (5 bases). The CDR3 is 15 amino acids. With 4 bases removed from V and 3 bases from J, the gap between germline ends came to 16 bases. CDR1 and CDR2 (germline): SGHRS, YFSETQ. The complete variable domain, with remaining parts taken from reference TRBV5-1 and TRBJ1-2, reads KAGVTQTPRYLIKTRGQQVTLSCSPISGHRSVSWYQQTPGQGLQFLFEYFSETQRNKGNFPGRFSGRQFSNSRSEMNVSTLELGDSALYLCASSPRGTLDYGYTFGSGTRLTVV.

The chain has TRBV2 and TRBJ2-4; D is unresolved. CDR3 length: 15 residues. Germline CDR1 and CDR2: SNHLY and FYNNEI. The V gene lost 1 base and the J gene lost 2 bases, with 9 bases spanning the gap. The CDR3 protein is CASSEEGYTKNIQYF. The DNA of the CDR3 is TGTGCCAGCAGTGAAGAGGGCTACACCAAAAACATTCAGTACTTC.

This clone has just one count. The chain uses TRBV5-4 and TRBJ1-6; maybe TRBD1 (6 bases). Germline lookup yields CDR1 SGHNT and CDR2 YYREEE (reference sequence). The CDR3 length is 15 residues. Trimming pared 0 bases from V and 8 bases from J, leaving 12 bases between. The CDR3 region is CASSLVTGLDSPLHF. The CDR3 region has the DNA TGTGCCAGCAGCTTGGTGACAGGTTTGGATTCACCCCTCCACTTT.

The chain recombines TRBV19 with TRBJ2-2; no firm D call. The CDR3 extends over 14 amino acids. Germline V gene sequence: CDR1 LNHDA, CDR2 SQIVND (reference sequence). The V end lost 4 bases, the J end lost 3 bases, and 9 bases lay between the germline ends. Here the CDR3 DNA reads TGTGCCAGTAGTAATGAGAGAGACACCGGGGAGCTGTTTTTT. It codes for CASSNERDTGELFF.

The V call is TRBV18, the J call TRBJ2-5, with 7 bases matching TRBD1. The ends lost 5 bases at V and 1 base at J; junction bases unmatched: 7. CDR1 is KGHSH and CDR2 is LQKENI in the germline V gene. The CDR3 runs to 15 residues. CDR3: CASSFSRGFQETQYF. In DNA, the CDR3 is TGTGCCAGCTCATTCTCCAGGGGGTTCCAAGAGACCCAGTACTTC.

The chain is built from TRBV2 and TRBJ2-5; D may be TRBD2 (6 bases). Between the trimmed V and J ends, which lost 11 bases and 1 base, there was a span of 14 bases. This CDR3 is 13 amino acids long. Germline CDR1 is SNHLY and CDR2 is FYNNEI. The CDR3 DNA follows: TGTGCCTCATCCAGGGAGGTCCAAGAGACCCAGTACTTC. The encoded protein is CASSREVQETQYF.

V usage is TRBV18 and J usage is TRBJ2-2; tentatively, D is TRBD2 (5 bases). The length of the CDR3 is 15 residues. Germline V gene lookup returns CDR1 KGHSH and CDR2 LQKENI. V was pared by 2 bases and J by 0 bases, with 7 bases between. DNA for the CDR3: TGTGCCAGCTCACCAGGAGCGGCGAACACCGGGGAGCTGTTTTTT. Translated, it gives CASSPGAANTGELFF.

The chain employs TRBV15 and TRBJ2-6; the D gene is possibly TRBD1 (5 bases). Germline V gene lookup returns CDR1 LNHNV and CDR2 YYDKDF (reference sequence). Trimming shortened V by 7 bases and J by 0 bases, and 13 bases separated the two germline ends. The CDR3 runs 16 residues. The CDR3: CATTQTVRSGANVLTF. CDR3 DNA: TGTGCCACCACCCAGACAGTGCGCTCTGGGGCCAACGTCCTGACTTTC. Variable domain in full (rest from reference TRBV15 and TRBJ2-6): DAMVIQNPRYQVTQFGKPVTLSCSQTLNHNVMYWYQQKSSQAPKLLFHYYDKDFNNEADTPDNFQSRRPNTSFCFLDIRSPGLGDTAMYLCATTQTVRSGANVLTFGAGSRLTVL.

This rearrangement joins TRBV30 to TRBJ2-5, with a tentative D call TRBD1 (6 bases). CDR1 GTSNPN and CDR2 SVGIG come from the germline V gene (reference sequence). The CDR3 loop spans 13 amino acids. Trimming removed 0 bases at V and 5 bases at J, with 10 bases between. CDR3 region: CAWSVQRGETQYF. The CDR3 coding sequence is TGTGCCTGGAGTGTACAGAGGGGGGAGACCCAGTACTTC.

The V call is TRBV28, the J call TRBJ2-1; TRBD1 agrees at 11 bases. V shed 6 bases and J 4 bases; nucleotides not matched to a gene: 8. CDR1 and CDR2 (germline): MDHEN, SYDVKM. This CDR3 has 16 residues. CDR3 amino acids: CASRGTGGSGYNEQFF. The CDR3 nucleotides read TGTGCCAGCAGGGGGACAGGGGGTAGTGGGTACAATGAGCAGTTCTTC.

This rearrangement joins TRBV19 to TRBJ1-2, with TRBD1 as a possible D gene (6 bases). The CDR3 consists of 15 residues. Trimming pared 3 bases from V and 5 bases from J, leaving 16 bases between. Germline assignment: CDR1 LNHDA and CDR2 SQIVND (reference sequence). CDR3 sequence (DNA): TGTGCCAGTAGTATTGGACAGCAAGAGGGATATGGCTACACCTTC. Residues: CASSIGQQEGYGYTF.

The V and J genes are TRBV10-2 and TRBJ2-1; 8 nucleotides match TRBD2. Germline CDR1 is WSHSY and CDR2 is SAAADI. The CDR3 spans 14 residues. The ends lost 6 bases at V and 1 base at J; junction bases unmatched: 2. For the CDR3, the DNA is TGCGCCAGCAGATTAGCGGGATCCTACAATGAGCAGTTCTTC. Protein product: CASRLAGSYNEQFF.

The rearrangement links TRBV28 to TRBJ1-1; unclear D gene. Germline assignment: CDR1 MDHEN and CDR2 SYDVKM. This CDR3 is 13 amino acids long. V was cut by 7 bases and J by 3 bases, with 12 bases left in between. In nucleotides, the CDR3 is TGTGCCAGCAACTCGGGTCAACACACTGAAGCTTTCTTT. It encodes CASNSGQHTEAFF.

The V gene is TRBV10-1, the J gene TRBJ2-7; D is ambiguous. In germline, CDR1 is WNHNN, CDR2 SYGVQD (reference sequence). There are 14 residues in the CDR3. Trimming took 7 bases from V and 0 from J, leaving 13 bases between them. The CDR3 nucleotides are TGCGCCAGCATTCCTACACAGAGCTCCTACGAGCAGTACTTC. Amino acids: CASIPTQSSYEQYF.

The CDR3 is CASSENGPDTQYF. For the CDR3, the DNA is TGTGCCAGCAGTGAAAACGGGCCAGATACGCAGTATTTT. The V and J genes are TRBV6-1 and TRBJ2-3, with D unresolved. Per the germline V gene, CDR1 is MNHNS and CDR2 is SASEGT. CDR3 length equals 13 residues. V lost 2 bases, J lost 4 bases, and 7 bases lay in between.

V usage is TRBV7-9 and J usage is TRBJ1-1; 7 bases agree with TRBD1. This CDR3 is built from 13 residues. From germline, CDR1 is SEHNR and CDR2 FQNEAQ (reference sequence). Losses at the gene ends were 5 bases for V and 6 bases for J; bases not matched to a gene: 6. The CDR3 DNA is TGTGCCAGCAGCCCCGGACAGGACGCTGAAGCTTTCTTT. This gives the protein CASSPGQDAEAFF. Full variable domain (outside the CDR3, taken from reference TRBV7-9 and TRBJ1-1): DTGVSQNPRHKITKRGQNVTFRCDPISEHNRLYWYRQTLGQGPEFLTYFQNEAQLEKSRLLSDRFSAERPKGSFSTLEIQRTEQGDSAMYLCASSPGQDAEAFFGQGTRLTVV.

The chain employs TRBV4-2 and TRBJ1-1, with 9 positions matching TRBD1. Germline-derived CDR1 and CDR2 are LGHNA and YNFKEQ. V lost 1 base and J lost 2; bases outside the gene matches: 8. The length of the CDR3 is 17 residues. The CDR3 is CASSQGGQGLSNTEAFF. The CDR3, as DNA: TGTGCCAGCAGCCAAGGGGGACAGGGTCTTAGCAACACTGAAGCTTTCTTT.

The rearrangement joins TRBV7-8 to TRBJ2-5; D possibly uses TRBD1 or TRBD2 (5 bases each). Germline CDR1 and CDR2: SGHVS and FQNEAQ. CDR3 length: 14 amino acids. Trimming took off 4 bases at V and 1 base at J, with 10 bases between the two ends. CDR3 DNA sequence: TGTGCCAGCAGCTGGGACGGCATCCAAGAGACCCAGTACTTC. This gives the protein CASSWDGIQETQYF.